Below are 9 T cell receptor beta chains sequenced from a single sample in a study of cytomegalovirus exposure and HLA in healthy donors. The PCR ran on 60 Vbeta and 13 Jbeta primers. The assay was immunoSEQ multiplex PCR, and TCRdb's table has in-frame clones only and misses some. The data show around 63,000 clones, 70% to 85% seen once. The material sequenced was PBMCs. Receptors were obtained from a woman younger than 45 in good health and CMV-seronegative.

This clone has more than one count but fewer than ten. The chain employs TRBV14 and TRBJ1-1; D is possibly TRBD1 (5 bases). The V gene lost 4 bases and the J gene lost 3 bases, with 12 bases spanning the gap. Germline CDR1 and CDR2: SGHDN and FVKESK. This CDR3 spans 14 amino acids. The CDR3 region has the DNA TGTGCCAGCAGCCGGGGCCCTGATCACACTGAAGCTTTCTTT. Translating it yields CASSRGPDHTEAFF. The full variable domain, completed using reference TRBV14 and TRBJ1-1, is EAGVTQFPSHSVIEKGQTVTLRCDPISGHDNLYWYRRVMGKEIKFLLHFVKESKQDESGMPNNRFLAERTGGTYSTLKVQPAELEDSGVYFCASSRGPDHTEAFFGQGTRLTVV.

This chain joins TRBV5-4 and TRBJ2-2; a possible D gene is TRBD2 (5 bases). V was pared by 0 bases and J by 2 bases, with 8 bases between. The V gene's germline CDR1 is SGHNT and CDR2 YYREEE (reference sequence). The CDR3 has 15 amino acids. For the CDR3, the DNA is TGTGCCAGCAGCTTGGAAGCGGCAAACACCGGGGAGCTGTTTTTT. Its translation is CASSLEAANTGELFF.

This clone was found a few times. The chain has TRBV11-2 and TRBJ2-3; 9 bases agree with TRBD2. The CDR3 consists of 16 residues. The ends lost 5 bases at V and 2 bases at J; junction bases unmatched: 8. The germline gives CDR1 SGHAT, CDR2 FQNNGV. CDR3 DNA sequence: TGTGCCAGCAGCCTCCTTGGACTAGCGTCCACAGATACGCAGTATTTT. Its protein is CASSLLGLASTDTQYF.

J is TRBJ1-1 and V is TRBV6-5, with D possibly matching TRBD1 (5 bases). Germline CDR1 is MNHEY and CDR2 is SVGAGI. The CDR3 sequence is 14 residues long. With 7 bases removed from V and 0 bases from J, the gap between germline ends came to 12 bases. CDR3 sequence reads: CASTQGPVNTEAFF. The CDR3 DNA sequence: TGTGCCAGCACCCAGGGCCCCGTGAACACTGAAGCTTTCTTT.

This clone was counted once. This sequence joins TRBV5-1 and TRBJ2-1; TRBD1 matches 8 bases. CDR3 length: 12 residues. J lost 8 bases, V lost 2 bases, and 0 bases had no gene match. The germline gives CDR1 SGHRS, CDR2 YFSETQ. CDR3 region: CASSLQGDEQFF. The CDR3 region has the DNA TGCGCCAGCAGCTTACAGGGGGATGAGCAGTTCTTC.

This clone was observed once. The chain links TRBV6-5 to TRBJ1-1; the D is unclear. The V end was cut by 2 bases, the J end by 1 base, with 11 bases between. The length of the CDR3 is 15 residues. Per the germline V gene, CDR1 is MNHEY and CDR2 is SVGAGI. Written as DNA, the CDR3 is TGTGCCAGCAGTTACAGAAAGAGAGGGAACACTGAAGCTTTCTTT. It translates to CASSYRKRGNTEAFF.

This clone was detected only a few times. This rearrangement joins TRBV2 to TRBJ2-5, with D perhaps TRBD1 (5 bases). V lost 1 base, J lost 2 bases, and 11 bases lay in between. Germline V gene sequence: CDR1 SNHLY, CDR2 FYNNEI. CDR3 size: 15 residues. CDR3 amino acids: CASSEGGHLQETQYF. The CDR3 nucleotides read TGTGCCAGCAGTGAAGGAGGACACCTACAAGAGACCCAGTACTTC.

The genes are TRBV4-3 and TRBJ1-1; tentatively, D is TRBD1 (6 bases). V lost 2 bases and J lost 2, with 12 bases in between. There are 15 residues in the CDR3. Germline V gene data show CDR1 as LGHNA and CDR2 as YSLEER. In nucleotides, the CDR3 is TGCGCCAGCAGCCAACGCGCAGGGGATAACACTGAAGCTTTCTTT. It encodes CASSQRAGDNTEAFF.

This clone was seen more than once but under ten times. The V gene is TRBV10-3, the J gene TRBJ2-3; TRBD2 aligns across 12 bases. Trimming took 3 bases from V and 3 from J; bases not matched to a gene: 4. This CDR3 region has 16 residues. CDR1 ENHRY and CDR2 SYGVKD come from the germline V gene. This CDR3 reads CAISDTTSGSTDTQYF. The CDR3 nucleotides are TGTGCCATCAGTGACACGACTAGCGGGAGTACAGATACGCAGTATTTT.